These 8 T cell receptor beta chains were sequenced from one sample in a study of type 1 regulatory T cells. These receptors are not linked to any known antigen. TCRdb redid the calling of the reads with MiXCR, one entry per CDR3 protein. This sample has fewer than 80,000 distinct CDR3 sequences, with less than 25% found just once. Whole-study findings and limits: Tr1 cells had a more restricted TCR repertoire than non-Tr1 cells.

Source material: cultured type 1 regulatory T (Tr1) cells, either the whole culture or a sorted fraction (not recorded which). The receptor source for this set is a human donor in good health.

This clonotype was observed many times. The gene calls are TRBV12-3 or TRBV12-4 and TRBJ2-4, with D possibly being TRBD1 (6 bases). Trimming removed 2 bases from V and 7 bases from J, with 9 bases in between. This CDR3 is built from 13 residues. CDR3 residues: CASSLTGNNIQYF. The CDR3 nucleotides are TGTGCCAGCAGTTTAACAGGGAATAACATTCAGTACTTC.

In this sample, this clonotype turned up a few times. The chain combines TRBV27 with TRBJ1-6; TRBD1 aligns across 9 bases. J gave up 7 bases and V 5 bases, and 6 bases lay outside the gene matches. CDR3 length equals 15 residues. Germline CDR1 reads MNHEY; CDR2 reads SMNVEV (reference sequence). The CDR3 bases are TGTGCCAGCAGTCTACAGGGGGCTTTAAATTCACCCCTCCACTTT. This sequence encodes CASSLQGALNSPLHF.

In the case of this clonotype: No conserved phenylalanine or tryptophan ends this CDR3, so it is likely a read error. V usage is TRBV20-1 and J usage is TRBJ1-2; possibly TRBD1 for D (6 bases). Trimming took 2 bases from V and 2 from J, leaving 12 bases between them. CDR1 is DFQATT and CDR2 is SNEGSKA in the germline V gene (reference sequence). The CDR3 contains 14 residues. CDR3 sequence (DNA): TGCAGTGCTAGAAGGAGTCAGGGGAACTATGGCTACACCCTC. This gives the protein CSARRSQGNYGYTL.

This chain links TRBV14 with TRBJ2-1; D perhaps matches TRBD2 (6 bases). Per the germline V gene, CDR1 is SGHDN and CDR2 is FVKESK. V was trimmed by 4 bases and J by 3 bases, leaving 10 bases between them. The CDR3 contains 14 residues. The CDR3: CASSPGDFYNEQFF. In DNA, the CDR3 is TGTGCCAGCAGCCCGGGGGACTTCTACAATGAGCAGTTCTTC.

The chain's CDR3 is CAISGADIGQYF. DNA for the CDR3: TGTGCCATCAGTGGGGCCGATATCGGGCAGTACTTC. The V and J genes are TRBV10-3 and TRBJ2-7; no clear D gene. Trimming left V 4 bases short and J 9 bases short, with 13 bases between. The CDR3 is made up of 12 amino acids. Germline CDR1 ENHRY, CDR2 SYGVKD.

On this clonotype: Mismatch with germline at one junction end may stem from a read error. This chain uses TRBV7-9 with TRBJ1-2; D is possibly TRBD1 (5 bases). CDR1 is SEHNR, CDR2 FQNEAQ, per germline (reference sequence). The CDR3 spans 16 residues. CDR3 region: CGSSLIRSTAFYGYTF. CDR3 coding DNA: TGTGGCAGCAGCTTAATTAGATCGACAGCCTTCTATGGCTACACCTTC. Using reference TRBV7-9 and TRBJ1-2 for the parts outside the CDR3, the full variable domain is DTGVSQNPRHKITKRGQNVTFRCDPISEHNRLYWYRQTLGQGPEFLTYFQNEAQLEKSRLLSDRFSAERPKGSFSTLEIQRTEQGDSAMYLCGSSLIRSTAFYGYTFGSGTRLTVV.

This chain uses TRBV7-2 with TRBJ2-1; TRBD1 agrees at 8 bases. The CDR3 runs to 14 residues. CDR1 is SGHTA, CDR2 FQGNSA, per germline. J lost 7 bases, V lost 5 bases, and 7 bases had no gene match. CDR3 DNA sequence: TGTGCCAGCAGCCGCCAGGGGGCTGGTAATGAGCAGTTCTTC. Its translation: CASSRQGAGNEQFF. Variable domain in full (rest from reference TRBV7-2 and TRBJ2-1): GAGVSQSPSNKVTEKGKDVELRCDPISGHTALYWYRQSLGQGLEFLIYFQGNSAPDKSGLPSDRFSAERTGGSVSTLTIQRTQQEDSAVYLCASSRQGAGNEQFFGPGTRLTVL.

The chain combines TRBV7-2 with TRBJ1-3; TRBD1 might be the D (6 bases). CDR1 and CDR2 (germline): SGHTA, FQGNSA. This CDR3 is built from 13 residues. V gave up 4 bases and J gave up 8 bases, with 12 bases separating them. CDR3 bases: TGTGCCAGCAGCTCGACGGGGGCAGACACCATATATTTT. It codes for CASSSTGADTIYF.